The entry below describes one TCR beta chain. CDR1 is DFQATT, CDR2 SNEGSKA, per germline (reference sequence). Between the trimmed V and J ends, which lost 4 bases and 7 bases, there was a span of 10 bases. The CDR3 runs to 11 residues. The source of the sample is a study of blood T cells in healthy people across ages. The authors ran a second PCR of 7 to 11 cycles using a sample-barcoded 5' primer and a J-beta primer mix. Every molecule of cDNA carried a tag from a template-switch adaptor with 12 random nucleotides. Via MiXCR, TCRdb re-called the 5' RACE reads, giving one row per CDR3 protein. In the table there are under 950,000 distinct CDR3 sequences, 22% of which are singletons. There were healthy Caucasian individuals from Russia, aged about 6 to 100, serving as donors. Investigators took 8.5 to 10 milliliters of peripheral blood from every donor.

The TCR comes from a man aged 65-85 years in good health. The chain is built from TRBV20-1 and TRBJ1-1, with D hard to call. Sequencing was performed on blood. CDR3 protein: CSATEQIEAFF. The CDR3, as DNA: TGCAGTGCTACGGAACAGATTGAAGCTTTCTTT.